This T cell receptor (beta chain) was recorded in a study of T cell responses to AZD1222 COVID-19 vaccine. The study, taken as a whole, reports: Variant regions that are unmutated are reportedly the target of nearly half of spike-specific TCRs. Among those given AZD1222, only six or seven were seropositive at baseline. Recipients of two AZD1222 doses showed rising Spike-specific TCR breadth and depth. Spike-wide vaccine-associated CD4 TCRs dominated at 160-218 and 743-854.

The CDR3 totals 15 residues. The V gene end was trimmed by 4 bases and the J gene end by 4 bases; junction bases not matched to a gene: 2. Per germline, CDR1 LGHDT and CDR2 YNNKEL (reference sequence). Notes on this clone: The antigen is undetermined. The sample carries other DNA sequences with the same CDR3.

This table comes from immunoSEQ multiplex PCR, and its TCRdb copy is limited to in-frame clones, with some not included. The sample shows over 150,000 clones, around 93% of them seen only once. This sequence joins TRBV3-1 (or the pseudogene TRBV3-2) and TRBJ2-3, with TRBD2 matching over 13 bases. This receptor was taken from an adult who received the MenACWY meningococcal vaccine as a control. The sample was peripheral blood, taken 28 days after the second dose of the MenACWY control vaccine. CDR3 protein: CASSPGLAGADTQYF. CDR3 nucleotides: TGTGCCAGCAGCCCCGGACTAGCGGGGGCAGATACGCAGTATTTT.